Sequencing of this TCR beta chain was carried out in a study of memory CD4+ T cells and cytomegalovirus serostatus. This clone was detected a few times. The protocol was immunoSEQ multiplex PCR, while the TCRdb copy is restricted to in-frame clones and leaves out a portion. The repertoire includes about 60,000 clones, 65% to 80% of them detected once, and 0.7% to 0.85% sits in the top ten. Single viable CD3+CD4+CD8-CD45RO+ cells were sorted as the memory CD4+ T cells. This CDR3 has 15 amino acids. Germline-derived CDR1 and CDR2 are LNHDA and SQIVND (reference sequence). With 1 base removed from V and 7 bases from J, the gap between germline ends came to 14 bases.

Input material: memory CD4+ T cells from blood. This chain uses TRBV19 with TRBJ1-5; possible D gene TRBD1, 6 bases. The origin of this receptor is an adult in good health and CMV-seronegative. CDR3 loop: CASSIVPGAGQPQHF. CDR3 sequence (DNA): TGTGCCAGTAGTATAGTACCGGGGGCAGGGCAGCCCCAGCATTTT.